Sequencing of this TCR beta chain was carried out in a study of CD8+CD57+ T cells in acquired aplastic anemia. Turning to the study itself: The average for DNA from sorted CD4+ and CD8+ cells was 3 to 3.5 ug. General study points: Patients and controls turned out to have 25 to 30 CD8+ CDR3 sequences in common.

Patients selected for sequencing had displayed CD8+CD57+ cell expansion by flow cytometry. Among the patients, all had severe acquired aplastic anemia. Receipt of therapy had not occurred in any patient by the time of blood sampling. V dropped 4 bases and J dropped 5 bases, with 22 bases sitting between them. Germline CDR1 reads SGDLS; CDR2 reads YYNGEE. CDR3 length: 17 residues. Genomic DNA templated the TCR beta VDJ and CDR3 profiling. Using its own MiXCR run on the reads, TCRdb lists one record per CDR3 protein. Of around 170,000 distinct CDR3 sequences detected, 40% to 55% appear once; the ten largest clones hold about 2.9%. This clonotype was seen a handful of times. Antigen: not known.

The origin of this receptor is a human donor with aplastic anemia. The chain uses TRBV9 and TRBJ2-1; TRBD2 might be the D (6 bases). The source material was sorted CD4+, CD8+, or CD8+CD57+ T cells (not recorded which) from PBMCs. The CDR3 nucleotides are TGTGCCAGCAGCAGTACTCACACGGGACTCCGGAACAATGAGCAGTTCTTC. Protein: CASSSTHTGLRNNEQFF.